This TCR beta chain was captured by sequencing in a study of tumor-infiltrating lymphocytes in primary liver carcinoma. Overall study context: Those sampled were patients whose primary liver carcinoma was treated by surgical resection. Study-wide points: Overlap in tumor-adjacent and tumor-blood pairs fell below that of tumor region pairs. With p = 0.039, the top-250-clone fraction in tumors significantly exceeded that in blood.

This clonotype has ten or more counts. The antigen remains undetermined. Trimming pared 5 bases from V and 4 bases from J, leaving 18 bases between. CDR1 is MNHNY, CDR2 SVGAGI, per germline (reference sequence). The CDR3 has 15 amino acids. Germline DNA was extracted alongside blood RNA, which was obtained from unsorted whole blood. From 450 to 600 ng total RNA, TCR beta cDNA was generated with a primer in the constant region. Slightly modified ARM-PCR served as the procedure for the TCR beta libraries. These libraries came from three rounds of nested multiplex PCR. Forward primers for TRBV1-TRBV30 and a C-beta reverse primer served the first two PCR rounds, at about 10 cycles each. Via MiXCR, TCRdb re-called the multiplex PCR reads, giving one row per CDR3 protein. The sample comprises more than 150,000 distinct CDR3 sequences, roughly three fifths of which are singletons, and roughly 76% rests with the top ten.

The sequencing input was peripheral blood. V is TRBV6-6 and J is TRBJ2-7, with a weak D call TRBD1 (6 bases). The TCR comes from a man in his forties or fifties with primary liver carcinoma and hepatitis B virus infection. CDR3 nucleotides: TGTGCCAGCAGTGGGGGACACACAGGGCATTACGAGCAGTACTTC. It translates to CASSGGHTGHYEQYF.